A single sample is the source of the 15 T cell receptor beta chains below, sequenced in a study of chemoradiotherapy in HPV16-positive cancers. Clones were read by immunoSEQ multiplex PCR, and TCRdb kept only the in-frame ones, dropping some. The profile covers some 3,300 clones, with 75% to 85% appearing a single time and 13% to 15% taken by the ten largest. This sample was obtained from a patient who underwent chemoradiotherapy. The receptor source for this set is a human donor with HPV-associated anogenital cancer.

The rearrangement joins TRBV27 to TRBJ2-7; D may correspond to TRBD1 or TRBD2 (5 bases each). Germline CDR1 MNHEY, CDR2 SMNVEV (reference sequence). Trimming left V 4 bases short and J 2 bases short, with 9 bases between. CDR3 length equals 13 residues. The CDR3 nucleotides are TGTGCCAGCAGTTCCATGGGACCCTACGAGCAGTACTTC. Translation gives CASSSMGPYEQYF.

This clone was picked up a small number of times. V and J are TRBV2 and TRBJ2-2; 7 bases are shared with TRBD1. This CDR3 region has 14 residues. Germline V gene sequence: CDR1 SNHLY, CDR2 FYNNEI. V was pared by 10 bases and J by 0 bases, with 5 bases of the junction left unmatched. The CDR3 region has the DNA TGTGCCACCCGACAGGGTTCGAACACCGGGGAGCTGTTTTTT. Translated, it gives CATRQGSNTGELFF.

This chain uses TRBV28 with TRBJ2-2; 7 nucleotides align to TRBD1. CDR1 and CDR2 from the germline V gene are MDHEN and SYDVKM. This CDR3 spans 17 amino acids. Unmatched junction bases numbered 13, after V lost 7 bases and J lost 2 bases. CDR3 nucleotide sequence: TGTGCCAGCAACCCGCGGGCTCGGACAGGAAACACCGGGGAGCTGTTTTTT. Protein product: CASNPRARTGNTGELFF.

The chain joins TRBV2 to TRBJ1-6; D is undetermined. V was clipped by 2 bases and J by 8 bases, with 13 bases between them. The germline V gene has CDR1 SNHLY and CDR2 FYNNEI. CDR3 length equals 15 residues. CDR3 protein: CASSELESIHSPLHF. The CDR3 DNA follows: TGTGCCAGCAGTGAATTGGAGAGTATACATTCACCCCTCCACTTT.

This clone has more than one count but fewer than ten. The chain has TRBV28 and TRBJ2-7; no reliable D call. Deletions cut 8 bases from V and 1 base from J, with 12 bases between. The length of the CDR3 is 13 residues. Germline lookup yields CDR1 MDHEN and CDR2 SYDVKM. The CDR3 DNA is TGTGCCAGCGGGAACGTCGGTTCCTACGAGCAGTACTTC. It codes for CASGNVGSYEQYF. The full variable domain, its missing parts supplied by reference TRBV28 and TRBJ2-7, is DVKVTQSSRYLVKRTGEKVFLECVQDMDHENMFWYRQDPGLGLRLIYFSYDVKMKEKGDIPEGYSVSREKKERFSLILESASTNQTSMYLCASGNVGSYEQYFGPGTRLTVT.

The chain combines TRBV9 with TRBJ2-7; 8 bases fit TRBD1. The CDR3 totals 13 residues. Germline-derived CDR1 and CDR2 are SGDLS and YYNGEE. With 1 base clipped from V and 4 bases from J, the junction kept 1 base outside the gene matches. The CDR3 nucleotides read TGTGCCAGCAGCGTAACAGGGGGATACGAGCAGTACTTC. Amino acid sequence: CASSVTGGYEQYF.

The V call is TRBV9, the J call TRBJ1-5, with D perhaps matching TRBD1 (6 bases). The CDR3 has 14 amino acids. V was trimmed by 2 bases and J by 5 bases, leaving 11 bases between them. Germline V gene data show CDR1 as SGDLS and CDR2 as YYNGEE. The CDR3 DNA is TGTGCCAGCAGCGTCCACAGGGTGTATCAGCCCCAGCATTTT. Translated, it gives CASSVHRVYQPQHF.

The chain joins TRBV27 to TRBJ2-3; tentative D call: TRBD1 (6 bases). CDR1 is MNHEY and CDR2 is SMNVEV in the germline V gene (reference sequence). This CDR3 is 13 amino acids long. Between the trimmed V and J ends, which lost 10 bases and 3 bases, there was a span of 14 bases. This CDR3 is CATSSQGTDTQYF. Here the CDR3 DNA reads TGTGCCACTTCCTCACAGGGAACAGATACGCAGTATTTT.

The rearrangement links TRBV19 to TRBJ1-2, with 10 positions matching TRBD1. The CDR3 spans 17 residues. Trimming took 11 bases from V and 4 from J; bases not matched to a gene: 19. Germline lookup yields CDR1 LNHDA and CDR2 SQIVND (reference sequence). The CDR3 region has the DNA TGTGCCGCCGGGACAGGGGCTGCGAGTGGCAATATCTATGGCTACACCTTC. This encodes CAAGTGAASGNIYGYTF.

This clone has just a few counts. This chain links TRBV5-1 with TRBJ2-7; D gene uncertain. This CDR3 comprises 13 residues. V was shortened by 2 bases and J by 0 bases, with 6 bases between the two germline ends. CDR1 SGHRS and CDR2 YFSETQ come from the germline V gene. Written as DNA, the CDR3 is TGCGCCAGCAGCTTAGGCAGCTCCTACGAGCAGTACTTC. Translated, it gives CASSLGSSYEQYF.

This CDR3 is CASSEAIGGYYNSPLHF. The CDR3 bases are TGTGCCAGCAGTGAAGCAATCGGGGGCTACTATAATTCACCCCTCCACTTT. The chain recombines TRBV6-1 with TRBJ1-6; tentatively, D is TRBD1 (6 bases). Trimming shortened V by 0 bases and J by 3 bases, and 12 bases separated the two germline ends. CDR3 size: 17 residues. Germline V gene sequence: CDR1 MNHNS, CDR2 SASEGT.

V gene TRBV28 combines with J gene TRBJ1-2; D possibly corresponds to TRBD1 (5 bases). Germline V gene sequence: CDR1 MDHEN, CDR2 SYDVKM. Trimming removed 4 bases from V and 4 bases from J, with 13 bases in between. CDR3 length: 14 residues. DNA of the CDR3: TGTGCCAGCAGTTCCCCTGGGGCGGCCTATGGCTACACCTTC. Its translation is CASSSPGAAYGYTF.

The gene calls are TRBV6-5 and TRBJ2-1; D gene uncertain. The CDR3 sequence is 15 residues long. Deletions cut 5 bases from V and 6 bases from J, with 17 bases between. Germline lookup yields CDR1 MNHEY and CDR2 SVGAGI. CDR3 bases: TGTGCCAGCAGTCCTAGTCAGTATGCACTCAATGAGCAGTTCTTC. As protein: CASSPSQYALNEQFF.

In its sample, this clone was seen once. The chain links TRBV9 to TRBJ2-3; possibly TRBD2 for D (6 bases). V was pared by 4 bases and J by 2 bases, with 14 bases between. The germline gives CDR1 SGDLS, CDR2 YYNGEE. CDR3 length equals 15 residues. This chain's CDR3 is CASSPGTQITDTQYF. DNA of the CDR3: TGTGCCAGCAGCCCCGGGACTCAAATCACAGATACGCAGTATTTT.

The chain links TRBV13 to TRBJ2-2, with 8 bases identical to TRBD2. The CDR3 covers 16 residues. J lost 0 bases, V lost 5 bases, and 5 bases had no gene match. Per the germline V gene, CDR1 is PRHDT and CDR2 is FYEKMQ (reference sequence). The CDR3 DNA reads TGTGCCAGCAGCCCAGGGACTAGTGCGAACACCGGGGAGCTGTTTTTT. Amino acids: CASSPGTSANTGELFF.